This T cell receptor (beta chain) was recovered during a study of human T cells and chemical hapten exposure. Study context: Patients were given diphenylcyclopropenone on the scalp weekly across the roughly 24-week study.

This clonotype occurred many times. Its antigen is not identified. Time point denoted: patch test 1, 2 weeks after DPC sensitization. Treatment: therapeutic diphenylcyclopropenone sensitization with weekly scalp DPC. Alopecia patients, 18 to 70 years old and DPC-suitable, served as donors. Library preparation tagged each individual cDNA molecule with a unique molecular identifier. TCRdb fed the RACE reads into MiXCR, producing one record per CDR3 protein. The sample contains approximately 82,000 distinct CDR3 sequences, 12% of which appear only once. From germline, CDR1 is SGHVS and CDR2 FNYEAQ. V was shortened by 6 bases and J by 2 bases, with 10 bases between the two germline ends. CDR3 size: 13 residues. Study findings and constraints: With regard to DPC sensitization, TCRs above 1 in 1000 frequency did not change.

The gene calls are TRBV7-6 and TRBJ2-5; D not resolved. The sample here was whole blood, taken in connection with sensitization to the hapten diphenylcyclopropenone (DPC). The TCR sequence derives from an older woman with alopecia areata. Some clones in this sample may be carry-over from other donors' samples. This chain's CDR3 is CASSFGPQETQYF. The CDR3, as DNA: TGTGCCAGCAGTTTCGGACCACAAGAGACCCAGTACTTC. The entire variable domain, with the rest obtained from reference TRBV7-6 and TRBJ2-5, is as follows: GAGVSQSPRYKVTKRGQDVALRCDPISGHVSLYWYRQALGQGPEFLTYFNYEAQQDKSGLPNDRFSAERPEGSISTLTIQRTEQRDSAMYRCASSFGPQETQYFGPGTRLLVL.